These T cell receptor beta chains were read from a single sample in a study of regulatory T cells in long-lasting Graves disease. In TCRdb, the multiplex PCR reads were re-called with MiXCR into one record per CDR3 protein. The table has about 470,000 distinct CDR3 sequences, about 22% seen once. Sequences were derived from peripheral blood mononuclear cells (PBMCs), sampled when the disease was refractory, from a patient treated with antithyroid drugs. The receptor set was obtained from a female donor with Graves disease. CDR3s include the opening cysteine and the closing phenylalanine or tryptophan. The D gene is left open where the match is weak. Size values are once, few and many counts, or a class for expanded clones, and some rows have none.

d_gene,j_gene,v_gene,abundance,CDR3aa,CDR3nt
TRBD2,TRBJ2-7,TRBV6-1,many,CASTTPGLAGGPHMGEQYF,TGTGCCAGCACCACACCAGGACTAGCGGGAGGCCCCCATATGGGGGAGCAGTACTTC
NA,TRBJ2-7,TRBV29-1,NA,CSVERSGPHDGQYF,TGCAGCGTTGAACGGTCAGGGCCCCATGATGGGCAGTACTTC
NA,TRBJ2-7,TRBV3-1,many,CASSLGANSYEQYF,TGTGCCAGCAGTCTCGGAGCCAACTCCTACGAGCAGTACTTC
TRBD1,TRBJ2-5,TRBV7-9,NA,CASSNTGGRQQTQYF,TGTGCCAGCAGCAATACAGGGGGCCGACAGCAGACCCAGTACTTC
NA,TRBJ2-7,TRBV28,NA,CASTSNYEQYF,TGTGCCAGCACCAGTAACTACGAGCAGTACTTC
NA,TRBJ1-2,TRBV6-2/TRBV6-3,NA,CASSQRDNYSYTF,TGTGCCAGCAGTCAGAGGGACAACTATAGCTACACCTTC
TRBD1,TRBJ2-5,TRBV20-1,many,CSVLGSTGGIGETQYF,TGCAGTGTGCTAGGGTCAACAGGGGGCATTGGAGAGACCCAGTACTTC
NA,TRBJ2-6,TRBV4-3,NA,CASSKQRDSGANVLTF,TGCGCCAGCAGCAAACAACGGGACTCTGGGGCCAACGTCCTGACTTTC
NA,TRBJ2-7,TRBV28,many,CASIKQGLNKEQYF,TGTGCCAGCATCAAACAGGGCCTAAACAAGGAGCAGTACTTC
NA,TRBJ1-3,TRBV27,few,CASSYNLGNTIYF,TGTGCCAGCAGTTATAATCTTGGAAACACCATATATTTT
TRBD1,TRBJ2-5,TRBV24-1,many,CATSSFRDRDETQYF,TGTGCCACCAGCAGTTTCCGGGACAGGGATGAGACCCAGTACTTC
NA,TRBJ2-1,TRBV24-1,few,CATSRGYNEQFF,TGTGCCACCAGTCGAGGGTACAATGAGCAGTTCTTC
NA,TRBJ2-1,TRBV7-9,once,CASSLGDGLYNEQFF,TGTGCCAGCAGCTTAGGGGACGGCCTCTACAATGAGCAGTTCTTC
NA,TRBJ1-6,TRBV9,NA,CASSVDVFQGNSPLHF,TGTGCCAGCAGCGTAGACGTCTTCCAGGGGAATTCACCCCTCCACTTT
NA,TRBJ1-1,TRBV29-1,NA,CSVSGRTNTEAFF,TGCAGCGTGTCCGGACGGACCAACACTGAAGCTTTCTTT